A selection of T cell receptor beta chains follows, all from one sample in a study of beta chain features in type 1 diabetes. This table comes from immunoSEQ multiplex PCR, and its TCRdb copy is limited to in-frame clones, with some not included. In the table there are approximately 140,000 clones, 9% of which are singletons. Sequencing was done on a sample of central memory CD4+ T cells from blood. The source is a man aged 25-45 years with type 1 diabetes. Both conserved end residues are part of each CDR3. A D gene is named only where the DNA matches it firmly. Clone size appears in some rows only: once, few, many, or a class for an expanded clone.

DNA,CDR3,J,size,D,V
TGTGCCAGCTCACCGAGGGGGAGCGAGCAGTACTTC,CASSPRGSEQYF,TRBJ2-7,few,-,TRBV18
TGTGCCCTTAGCGGAACTCAACCCTACAATGAGCAGTTCTTC,CALSGTQPYNEQFF,TRBJ2-1,few,-,TRBV2
TGTGCCAGCAGCATCGACAGGGGCGGGGAGCTGTTTTTT,CASSIDRGGELFF,TRBJ2-2,-,TRBD1,TRBV7-2
TGTGCCAGTAGCGAACCCCGTACAGGGGGGGAGACCCAGTACTTC,CASSEPRTGGETQYF,TRBJ2-5,few,TRBD1,TRBV19
TGTGCCAGCAGTTACGGCGGAGGAATGAACACTGAAGCTTTCTTT,CASSYGGGMNTEAFF,TRBJ1-1,few,-,TRBV6-5
TGTGCCAGCAGCCCCTCCCTGGGACAGTCCTACGAGCAGTACTTC,CASSPSLGQSYEQYF,TRBJ2-7,-,TRBD1,TRBV7-2
TGTGCCAGATGGGGAACGGGGTACGGCTACACCTTC,CARWGTGYGYTF,TRBJ1-2,few,-,TRBV2
TGTGCCAGCAGCCCTCCTGGACAGGGCCGCAATCAGCCCCAGCATTTT,CASSPPGQGRNQPQHF,TRBJ1-5,-,TRBD1,TRBV28
TGCGCCAGCAGCTTGGGGGCATCGGGGGAGCTGTTTTTT,CASSLGASGELFF,TRBJ2-2,-,-,TRBV5-1
TGTGCCAGCAGCCTTCAGGGGAACACTGAAGCTTTCTTT,CASSLQGNTEAFF,TRBJ1-1,-,-,TRBV14
TGTGCCAGCAGCCCTCAGACACGCAACTACGAGCAGTACTTC,CASSPQTRNYEQYF,TRBJ2-7,-,-,TRBV9
TGTGCCAGTAGTCCGTTAAGCGGCAATCAGCCCCAGCATTTT,CASSPLSGNQPQHF,TRBJ1-5,-,-,TRBV19
TGTGCCAGCAGCTTAGCTAGCGACACAGATACGCAGTATTTT,CASSLASDTDTQYF,TRBJ2-3,many,-,TRBV7-2
TGCGCCAGCAGGATGACTAGCGGGGGGGTCAATGAGCAGTTCTTC,CASRMTSGGVNEQFF,TRBJ2-1,few,TRBD2,TRBV10-2
TGTGCCAGCAGCGTATTGAGGGGGCAAGACTACAATGAGCAGTTCTTC,CASSVLRGQDYNEQFF,TRBJ2-1,few,TRBD1,TRBV9
TGTGCCAGCAGTGCTACCGGGACTAGCGGGGGTCAAGATACGCAGTATTTT,CASSATGTSGGQDTQYF,TRBJ2-3,few,TRBD2,TRBV6-1
TGTGCCAGCAGCCACGGACAGGGGAGCACAGATACGCAGTATTTT,CASSHGQGSTDTQYF,TRBJ2-3,-,TRBD1,TRBV9
TGTGCCAGCAGCTTTGACTTCCGAGACACTGAAGCTTTCTTT,CASSFDFRDTEAFF,TRBJ1-1,few,-,TRBV11-1